Presented here are 14 T cell receptor beta chains from one specimen sequenced in a study of control samples from healthy donors and cancer patients. Clones were sequenced by immunoSEQ multiplex PCR, and TCRdb holds only the in-frame ones, with some missing. Of about 55,000 clones listed, approximately 85% are singletons. Sequences were obtained from blood. Receptors originate from a middle-aged man in good health.

This clone was seen just once. V and J are TRBV27 and TRBJ1-2; unclear D gene. Per germline, CDR1 MNHEY and CDR2 SMNVEV (reference sequence). The CDR3 is 13 amino acids. V was cut by 5 bases and J by 8 bases, with 15 bases left in between. The CDR3, as DNA: TGTGCCAGCAGTCCAACGGGGAGAGGGGGCTACACCTTC. It encodes CASSPTGRGGYTF.

The chain joins TRBV18 to TRBJ1-4, with D perhaps matching TRBD1 (6 bases). Looked up from germline, CDR1 is KGHSH and CDR2 is LQKENI. The CDR3 consists of 16 residues. Trimming left V 3 bases short and J 7 bases short, with 18 bases between. In DNA, the CDR3 is TGTGCCAGCTCACCTACTTCAGGGGAGAGTGGTGAAAAACTGTTTTTT. Protein sequence: CASSPTSGESGEKLFF.

The V gene is TRBV7-9, the J gene TRBJ2-1, with 10 bases lining up with TRBD2. After removal of 1 base from V and 8 bases from J, the junction contained 5 bases not matched to a gene. Germline V gene data show CDR1 as SEHNR and CDR2 as FQNEAQ (reference sequence). The CDR3 length is 15 residues. The CDR3 is CASSLELAGKDEQFF. As DNA, the CDR3 is TGTGCCAGCAGCTTAGAACTAGCGGGGAAGGATGAGCAGTTCTTC.

The V gene is TRBV13, the J gene TRBJ2-1, with 7 bases aligning to TRBD2. This CDR3 has 14 residues. Trimming took 6 bases from V and 1 from J; bases not matched to a gene: 3. CDR1 and CDR2 (germline): PRHDT, FYEKMQ (reference sequence). The CDR3 reads CASRRAGSYNEQFF. The CDR3 DNA is TGTGCCAGCAGAAGAGCGGGATCCTACAATGAGCAGTTCTTC.

The count of this clone is one. The rearrangement links TRBV5-1 to TRBJ1-6; D is uncertain. This CDR3 is built from 15 residues. V lost 4 bases and J lost 9, with 17 bases in between. The germline gives CDR1 SGHRS, CDR2 YFSETQ. CDR3 coding DNA: TGCGCCAGCAGCACCCGAGGGCGCCTGGGTTCACCCCTCCACTTT. It yields the protein CASSTRGRLGSPLHF. Variable domain in full (rest from reference TRBV5-1 and TRBJ1-6): KAGVTQTPRYLIKTRGQQVTLSCSPISGHRSVSWYQQTPGQGLQFLFEYFSETQRNKGNFPGRFSGRQFSNSRSEMNVSTLELGDSALYLCASSTRGRLGSPLHFGNGTRLTVT.

The chain links TRBV5-1 to TRBJ2-5, with 10 nucleotides matching TRBD2. Germline-derived CDR1 and CDR2 are SGHRS and YFSETQ. V dropped 5 bases and J dropped 1; count of bases not matched to a gene: 2. CDR3 length: 14 amino acids. The CDR3: CASSRTSGQETQYF. CDR3 DNA: TGCGCCAGCAGTAGGACTAGCGGCCAAGAGACCCAGTACTTC.

This chain links TRBV6-7 with TRBJ2-1; 11 bases map to TRBD2. TRBV6-7 has ORF status, its function being uncertain. After removal of 5 bases from V and 1 base from J, the junction contained 10 bases not matched to a gene. The CDR3 is 18 residues long. The CDR3 spells CASSRGSGRALSYNEQFF. CDR3 DNA: TGTGCCAGCAGTCGGGGTAGCGGGAGGGCCCTGTCCTACAATGAGCAGTTCTTC.

The rearrangement joins TRBV28 to TRBJ1-2; 10 bases fit TRBD1. Germline V gives CDR1 MDHEN, CDR2 SYDVKM. The CDR3 extends over 20 amino acids. With 5 bases clipped from V and 0 bases from J, the junction kept 18 bases outside the gene matches. The CDR3 DNA sequence: TGTGCCAGCAGTCGACCCGGGACAGGGGCCCCGACGCATTCTAACTATGGCTACACCTTC. It is translated as CASSRPGTGAPTHSNYGYTF.

The chain has TRBV2 and TRBJ2-5; D is uncertain. Between the trimmed V and J ends, which lost 11 bases and 0 bases, there was a span of 10 bases. The CDR3 sequence is 12 residues long. CDR1 is SNHLY, CDR2 FYNNEI, per germline. This CDR3 is CAYSGDQETQYF. Written as DNA, the CDR3 is TGTGCCTATTCGGGCGACCAAGAGACCCAGTACTTC.

This rearrangement joins TRBV7-2 to TRBJ2-7; D unclear. V dropped 4 bases and J dropped 5 bases, with 9 bases sitting between them. Per germline, CDR1 SGHTA and CDR2 FQGNSA. This CDR3 region has 12 residues. As DNA, the CDR3 is TGTGCCAGCAGCTCGAAGTTTCACGAGCAGTACTTC. Protein product: CASSSKFHEQYF.

This chain uses TRBV10-2 with TRBJ2-5; possibly TRBD1 or TRBD2 for D (5 bases each). CDR3 length: 14 residues. Germline values: CDR1 WSHSY, CDR2 SAAADI. Trimming removed 3 bases at V and 1 base at J, with 9 bases between. The CDR3 sequence: CASSELGPQETQYF. For the CDR3, the DNA is TGCGCCAGCAGTGAACTGGGACCCCAAGAGACCCAGTACTTC.

V usage is TRBV9 and J usage is TRBJ1-3, with a possible D match to TRBD1 (6 bases). The ends were cut back, 0 bases at V and 3 bases at J, with 19 bases in the middle. The CDR3 has 18 residues. Germline CDR1 SGDLS, CDR2 YYNGEE. This CDR3 is CASSVGGPSGAYGNTIYF. The DNA for the CDR3 is TGTGCCAGCAGCGTAGGTGGACCTTCAGGGGCGTATGGAAACACCATATATTTT.

The rearrangement links TRBV28 to TRBJ2-5, with TRBD1 matching 8 bases. V lost 4 bases to trimming and J lost 4 bases; unmatched junction nucleotides: 11. The V gene's germline CDR1 is MDHEN and CDR2 SYDVKM. The CDR3 is 16 amino acids. CDR3 nucleotide sequence: TGTGCCAGCAGTTCACCCTGGGGACAGGAGGTAGAGACCCAGTACTTC. Translating gives CASSSPWGQEVETQYF.

This chain connects TRBV5-1 to TRBJ2-7; D may correspond to TRBD1 or TRBD2 (7 bases each). The CDR3 runs 14 residues. V was clipped by 4 bases and J by 7 bases, with 18 bases between them. Germline CDR1 SGHRS, CDR2 YFSETQ. The CDR3 protein is CASSPWTGLEEQYF. The CDR3 nucleotides read TGCGCCAGCAGCCCTTGGACAGGACTAGAGGAGCAGTACTTC. The full variable domain, with the rest looked up from reference TRBV5-1 and TRBJ2-7, is KAGVTQTPRYLIKTRGQQVTLSCSPISGHRSVSWYQQTPGQGLQFLFEYFSETQRNKGNFPGRFSGRQFSNSRSEMNVSTLELGDSALYLCASSPWTGLEEQYFGPGTRLTVT.